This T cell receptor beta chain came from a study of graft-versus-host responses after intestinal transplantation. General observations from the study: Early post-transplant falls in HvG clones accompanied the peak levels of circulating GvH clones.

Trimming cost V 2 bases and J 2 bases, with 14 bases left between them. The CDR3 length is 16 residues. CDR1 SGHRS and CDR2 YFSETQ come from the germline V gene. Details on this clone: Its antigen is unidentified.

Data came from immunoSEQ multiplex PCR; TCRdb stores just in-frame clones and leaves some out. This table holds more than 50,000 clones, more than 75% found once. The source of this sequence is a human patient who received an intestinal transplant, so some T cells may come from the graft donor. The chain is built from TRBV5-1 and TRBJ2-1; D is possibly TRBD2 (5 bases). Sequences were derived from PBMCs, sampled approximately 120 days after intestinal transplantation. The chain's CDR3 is CASSFVWERTYNEQFF. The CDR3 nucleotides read TGCGCCAGCAGCTTTGTATGGGAGCGGACCTACAATGAGCAGTTCTTC.